What follows are 23 T cell receptor beta chains derived from one specimen sequenced in a study of T cell repertoires in cytomegalovirus infection. From the reads, TCRdb called clonotypes with MiXCR, one entry per CDR3 protein. The sample shows about 530,000 distinct CDR3 sequences, around 27% of them seen only once. The sequencing sample was made of PBMCs. These receptors originate from a human donor in good health (CMV status not recorded). Some clones in this sample may be carry-over from other donors' samples.

This clonotype was detected many times. The J gene is TRBJ1-1, the V gene TRBV11-2, with 7 bases fitting TRBD1. Germline CDR1 and CDR2: SGHAT and FQNNGV. The length of the CDR3 is 16 residues. V lost 5 bases, J lost 0 bases, and 9 bases stayed unmatched. The CDR3 region is CASSRGTVLMNTEAFF. The CDR3 coding sequence is TGTGCCAGCAGCCGAGGGACAGTACTCATGAACACTGAAGCTTTCTTT.

This clonotype was found many times. The chain couples TRBV5-5 to TRBJ1-1, with D hard to call. The CDR3 is 17 amino acids. Trimming cost V 4 bases and J 0 bases, with 19 bases left between them. Germline V gene sequence: CDR1 SGHKS, CDR2 YYEKEE (reference sequence). Here the CDR3 reads CASSLSGSGFMNTEAFF. In DNA, the CDR3 is TGTGCCAGCAGCCTTTCCGGCTCGGGATTTATGAACACTGAAGCTTTCTTT.

There are many counts of this clonotype. V and J are TRBV7-2 and TRBJ2-3; 10 bases match TRBD2. The CDR3 is 16 residues long. The germline V gene has CDR1 SGHTA and CDR2 FQGNSA. Trimming cost V 3 bases and J 2 bases; bases outside gene matches: 5. The CDR3, as DNA: TGTGCCAGCAGCTTGACTAGCGGGCCCTCCACAGATACGCAGTATTTT. Translated: CASSLTSGPSTDTQYF.

The V gene is TRBV7-2, the J gene TRBJ2-7; TRBD1 matches at 11 bases. This CDR3 region has 16 residues. From germline, CDR1 is SGHTA and CDR2 FQGNSA. J was trimmed by 3 bases and V by 3 bases; bases with no gene match: 7. The CDR3 reads CASSLPRTGGFYEQYV. The CDR3 nucleotides read TGTGCCAGCAGCTTGCCCCGGACAGGGGGCTTCTACGAGCAGTACGTC.

The V and J genes are TRBV6-2 or TRBV6-3 and TRBJ2-1; the match to TRBD2 covers 14 bases. The CDR3 is 15 amino acids. V lost 2 bases to trimming and J lost 10 bases; unmatched junction nucleotides: 4. Germline V gene sequence: CDR1 MNHEY, CDR2 SVGEGT. This CDR3 is CASSYGGLAGAEQFF. For the CDR3, the DNA is TGTGCCAGCAGTTACGGGGGACTAGCGGGAGCCGAGCAGTTCTTC.

This clonotype was detected a few times. J is TRBJ2-3 and V is TRBV7-9, with D perhaps matching TRBD1 or TRBD2 (6 bases each). V was clipped by 0 bases and J by 6 bases, with 19 bases between them. The CDR3 contains 17 residues. CDR1 and CDR2 (germline): SEHNR, FQNEAQ (reference sequence). The DNA of the CDR3 is TGTGCCAGCAGCTTAGCACCGGGGGCGCCGCAATCCGATACGCAGTATTTT. This encodes CASSLAPGAPQSDTQYF.

The V call is TRBV27, the J call TRBJ1-2; D gene unclear. The germline V gene has CDR1 MNHEY and CDR2 SMNVEV (reference sequence). The CDR3 covers 14 residues. V dropped 6 bases and J dropped 1 base, with 12 bases sitting between them. The CDR3 loop is CASRKGDFNYGYTF. The DNA of the CDR3 is TGTGCCAGCAGAAAAGGAGATTTTAACTATGGCTACACCTTC.

The chain carries TRBV6-1 and TRBJ1-1, with 8 nucleotides matching TRBD1. CDR3 size: 11 residues. Germline-derived CDR1 and CDR2 are MNHNS and SASEGT. The CDR3 nucleotides read TGTGCGGTCAGGGGGCTAACTGAAGCTTTCTTT. It codes for CAVRGLTEAFF.

This rearrangement joins TRBV7-9 to TRBJ2-5; TRBD1 is a possible D gene (6 bases). The CDR3 sequence is 16 residues long. The V end was cut by 5 bases, the J end by 3 bases, with 19 bases between. Germline V gene sequence: CDR1 SEHNR, CDR2 FQNEAQ (reference sequence). The CDR3 DNA is TGTGCCAGCAGCCCCAAGACAGGTTATGAGGAAGAGACCCAGTACTTC. Encoded protein: CASSPKTGYEEETQYF.

The chain links TRBV29-1 to TRBJ1-3; D is uncertain. V lost 2 bases, J lost 0 bases, and 8 bases lay in between. The V gene's germline CDR1 is SQVTM and CDR2 ANQGSEA. The CDR3 consists of 14 residues. CDR3 loop: CSVEIPYSGNTIYF. CDR3 nucleotides: TGCAGCGTTGAAATCCCCTACTCTGGAAACACCATATATTTT.

The chain has TRBV7-9 and TRBJ1-1; D is undetermined. The CDR3 has 14 residues. The germline V gene encodes CDR1 SEHNR and CDR2 FQNEAQ (reference sequence). Trimming took 6 bases from V and 5 from J, leaving 16 bases between them. CDR3 in DNA: TGTGCCAGCAGTTACGGATCGGAAAAGACTGAAGCTTTCTTT. It translates to CASSYGSEKTEAFF.

This clonotype has more than one count but fewer than ten. This rearrangement joins TRBV28 to TRBJ2-4; 7 nucleotides line up with TRBD2. J lost 8 bases, V lost 3 bases, and 7 bases had no gene match. Germline V CDR1 and CDR2: MDHEN, SYDVKM. This CDR3 spans 14 amino acids. Here the CDR3 reads CASSLGGNGDIQYF. For the CDR3, the DNA is TGTGCCAGCAGTTTGGGGGGGAATGGGGACATTCAGTACTTC.

This chain connects TRBV18 to TRBJ2-5; D not resolved. Germline CDR1 KGHSH, CDR2 LQKENI. V dropped 1 base and J dropped 2 bases, with 8 bases sitting between them. The CDR3 has 14 residues. The CDR3 here is CASSPRQLQETQYF. CDR3 DNA sequence: TGTGCCAGCTCACCACGGCAGCTACAAGAGACCCAGTACTTC.

The chain carries TRBV19 and TRBJ1-6; 9 positions agree with TRBD1. The CDR3 contains 13 residues. The germline gives CDR1 LNHDA, CDR2 SQIVND (reference sequence). V shed 10 bases, J shed 6 bases, and the junction held 4 bases outside the gene matches. DNA for the CDR3: TGTGCCACTAAGGGACAGGGTAATTCACCCCTCCACTTT. This codes for CATKGQGNSPLHF.

There are a few counts of this clonotype. The gene calls are TRBV7-9 and TRBJ2-3; 7 nucleotides align to TRBD2. The CDR3 covers 14 residues. Per germline, CDR1 SEHNR and CDR2 FQNEAQ (reference sequence). The trim removed 6 bases at V and 4 bases at J, leaving 7 bases unmatched. As DNA, the CDR3 is TGTGCCAGCAGGGAAAGGGCGGGGGCAGATACGCAGTATTTT. Protein sequence: CASRERAGADTQYF.

The rearrangement uses TRBV18 and TRBJ1-1; the D is unclear. V was clipped by 1 base and J by 6 bases, with 18 bases between them. This CDR3 region has 16 residues. CDR1 KGHSH and CDR2 LQKENI come from the germline V gene. CDR3 loop: CASSPLPHSLRAEAFF. The CDR3 bases are TGTGCCAGCTCACCACTCCCGCATTCGTTACGGGCTGAAGCTTTCTTT.

This clonotype has only a few counts. J is TRBJ1-2 and V is TRBV5-5; 8 nucleotides line up with TRBD1. Trimming cost V 4 bases and J 7 bases; bases outside gene matches: 9. This CDR3 comprises 14 residues. Germline V CDR1 and CDR2: SGHKS, YYEKEE (reference sequence). The CDR3: CASSGGQGMSGYTF. The CDR3, as DNA: TGTGCCAGCAGCGGCGGACAGGGAATGAGTGGCTACACCTTC.

CDR3 loop: CASSQNPGLVANEQFF. For the CDR3, the DNA is TGCGCCAGCAGCCAAAATCCAGGACTAGTCGCTAATGAGCAGTTCTTC. This chain joins TRBV4-1 and TRBJ2-1, with TRBD2 identical over 7 bases. Germline CDR1 and CDR2: MGHRA and YSYEKL. Trimming took 2 bases from V and 7 from J; bases not matched to a gene: 11. The CDR3 length is 16 residues.

This clonotype was seen many times. The rearrangement uses TRBV7-2 and TRBJ2-3, with D perhaps TRBD2 (5 bases). V was cut by 4 bases and J by 2 bases, with 16 bases left in between. This CDR3 has 16 residues. CDR1 is SGHTA and CDR2 is FQGNSA in the germline V gene. DNA for the CDR3: TGTGCCAGCAGCTCGATGGACTGGACCTTCACAGATACGCAGTATTTT. It specifies CASSSMDWTFTDTQYF. Full variable domain (remainder filled in from reference TRBV7-2 and TRBJ2-3): GAGVSQSPSNKVTEKGKDVELRCDPISGHTALYWYRQSLGQGLEFLIYFQGNSAPDKSGLPSDRFSAERTGGSVSTLTIQRTQQEDSAVYLCASSSMDWTFTDTQYFGPGTRLTVL.

This clonotype was found a few times. The chain employs TRBV6-2 or TRBV6-3 and TRBJ1-2; TRBD1 agrees at 7 bases. The germline gives CDR1 MNHEY, CDR2 SVGEGT. CDR3 length: 14 amino acids. J gave up 6 bases and V 6 bases, and 10 bases lay outside the gene matches. The CDR3 region has the DNA TGTGCCAGCAGACACGGGACAGCCGGGGATGGCTACACCTTC. Amino acid sequence: CASRHGTAGDGYTF.

The gene calls are TRBV7-2 and TRBJ1-2, with D possibly matching TRBD1 (5 bases). CDR1 and CDR2 (germline): SGHTA, FQGNSA. The germline V and J ends were trimmed by 0 bases and 0 bases, with 11 bases remaining between them. This CDR3 contains 16 residues. This CDR3 reads CASSLAQGSANYGYTF. CDR3 DNA sequence: TGTGCCAGCAGCTTAGCGCAGGGTTCAGCTAACTATGGCTACACCTTC.

The chain links TRBV6-2 or TRBV6-3 to TRBJ2-1, with TRBD2 matching over 12 bases. CDR3 size: 15 residues. The trim removed 8 bases at V and 6 bases at J, leaving 8 bases unmatched. Germline assignment: CDR1 MNHEY and CDR2 SVGEGT. The CDR3 here is CASRSLAGGLNEQFF. As DNA, the CDR3 is TGTGCCAGCCGCTCCCTAGCGGGAGGGCTCAATGAGCAGTTCTTC.

This clonotype has at least ten counts. This chain links TRBV7-2 with TRBJ1-2; a weak D match, TRBD1 (6 bases). The V and J ends lost 5 bases and 4 bases respectively, with 11 bases between them. There are 13 residues in the CDR3. Germline-derived CDR1 and CDR2 are SGHTA and FQGNSA. The CDR3 region is CASSRDKGYGYTF. For the CDR3, the DNA is TGTGCCAGCAGCCGGGACAAAGGCTATGGCTACACCTTC.